This record covers a single TCR beta chain. Clones were read by immunoSEQ multiplex PCR, and TCRdb kept only the in-frame ones, dropping some. The sample carries approximately 110,000 clones, approximately 90% recorded once. CDR1 and CDR2 (germline): SGHVS, FQNEAQ. The CDR3 consists of 14 residues. Unmatched junction bases numbered 6, after V lost 1 base and J lost 7 bases. The data derive from a study of siplizumab effects on memory and regulatory T cells. The sample was Tregs sorted from blood. The TCR originated in a human donor in good health. The rearrangement joins TRBV7-8 to TRBJ1-2; 7 bases agree with TRBD1. The CDR3 DNA follows: TGTGCCAGCAGCTTAGAAGGGGGCGCGGGTGGCTACACCTTC. Translation gives CASSLEGGAGGYTF.